This T cell receptor beta chain was profiled in a study of T cell responses to AZD1222 COVID-19 vaccine. Clones were sequenced by immunoSEQ multiplex PCR, and TCRdb holds only the in-frame ones, with some missing. The sample consists of about 110,000 clones, around 94% of them appearing once. Germline lookup yields CDR1 SGDLS and CDR2 YYNGEE. V was pared by 4 bases and J by 0 bases, with 16 bases between. This CDR3 comprises 16 residues. Sequenced material: peripheral blood, taken on day 0 of AZD1222 vaccination. The chain employs TRBV9 and TRBJ1-1; perhaps TRBD1 as D (5 bases). This receptor was taken from an adult in good health. The DNA for the CDR3 is TGTGCCAGCAGCATATCCGGGACGCACATGAACACTGAAGCTTTCTTT. Amino acids: CASSISGTHMNTEAFF.